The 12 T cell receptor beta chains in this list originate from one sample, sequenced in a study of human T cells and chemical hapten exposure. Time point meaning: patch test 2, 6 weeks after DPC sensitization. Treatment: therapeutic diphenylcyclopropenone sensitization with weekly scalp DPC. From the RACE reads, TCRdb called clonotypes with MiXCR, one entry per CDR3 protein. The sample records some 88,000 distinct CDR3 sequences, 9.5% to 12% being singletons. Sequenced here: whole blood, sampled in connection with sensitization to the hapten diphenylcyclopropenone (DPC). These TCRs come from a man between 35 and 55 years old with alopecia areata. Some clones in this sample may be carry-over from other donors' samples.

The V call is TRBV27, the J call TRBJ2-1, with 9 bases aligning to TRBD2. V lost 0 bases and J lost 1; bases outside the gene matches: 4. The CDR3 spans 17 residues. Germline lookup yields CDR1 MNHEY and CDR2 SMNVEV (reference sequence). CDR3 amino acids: CASSLSASGRSYNEQFF. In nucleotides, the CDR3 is TGTGCCAGCAGTTTATCGGCCAGCGGGAGGTCCTACAATGAGCAGTTCTTC.

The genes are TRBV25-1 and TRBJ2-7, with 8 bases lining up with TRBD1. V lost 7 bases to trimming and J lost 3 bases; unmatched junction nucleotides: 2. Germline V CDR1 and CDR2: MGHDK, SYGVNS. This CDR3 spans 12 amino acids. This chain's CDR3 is CASTGGFYEQYF. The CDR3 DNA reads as TGTGCCAGCACAGGGGGCTTCTACGAGCAGTACTTC.

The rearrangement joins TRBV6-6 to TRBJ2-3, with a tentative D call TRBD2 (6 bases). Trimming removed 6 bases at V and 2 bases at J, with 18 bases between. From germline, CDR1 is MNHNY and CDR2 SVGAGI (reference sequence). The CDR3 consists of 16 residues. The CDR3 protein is CASSPFERADTDTQYF. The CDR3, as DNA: TGTGCCAGCAGCCCCTTTGAGCGGGCAGACACAGATACGCAGTATTTT.

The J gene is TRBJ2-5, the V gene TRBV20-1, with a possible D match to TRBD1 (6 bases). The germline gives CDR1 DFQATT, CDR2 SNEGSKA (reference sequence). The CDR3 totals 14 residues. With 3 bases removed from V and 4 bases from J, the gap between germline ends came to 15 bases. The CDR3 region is CSASGGKPSETQYF. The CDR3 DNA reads TGCAGTGCTAGTGGGGGCAAACCTTCAGAGACCCAGTACTTC.

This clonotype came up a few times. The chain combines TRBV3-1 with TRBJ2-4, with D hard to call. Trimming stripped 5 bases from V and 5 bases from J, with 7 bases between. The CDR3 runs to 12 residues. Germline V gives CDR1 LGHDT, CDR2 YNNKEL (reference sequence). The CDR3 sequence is CASSRRENIQYF. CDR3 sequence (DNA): TGTGCCAGCAGCAGAAGAGAAAACATTCAGTACTTC.

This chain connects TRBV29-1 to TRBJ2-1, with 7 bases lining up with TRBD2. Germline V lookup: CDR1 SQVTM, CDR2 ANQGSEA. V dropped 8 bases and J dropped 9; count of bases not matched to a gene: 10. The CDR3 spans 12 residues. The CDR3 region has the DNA TGCAGCACGGGAGGTGGTCCCCTTGAGCAGTTCTTC. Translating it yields CSTGGGPLEQFF.

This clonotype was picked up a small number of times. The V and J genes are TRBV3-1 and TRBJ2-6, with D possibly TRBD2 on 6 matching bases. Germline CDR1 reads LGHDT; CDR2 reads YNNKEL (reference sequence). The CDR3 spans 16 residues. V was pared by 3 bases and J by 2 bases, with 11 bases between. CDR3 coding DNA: TGTGCCAGCAGCCACGGCAGGGAGGCTGGGGCCAACGTCCTGACTTTC. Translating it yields CASSHGREAGANVLTF.

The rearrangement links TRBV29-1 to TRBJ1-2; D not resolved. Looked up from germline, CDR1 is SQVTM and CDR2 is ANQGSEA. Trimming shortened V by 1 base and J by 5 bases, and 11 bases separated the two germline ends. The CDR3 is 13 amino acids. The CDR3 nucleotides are TGCAGCGTTGAAGTCTGGGATAGGTATGGCTACACCTTC. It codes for CSVEVWDRYGYTF.

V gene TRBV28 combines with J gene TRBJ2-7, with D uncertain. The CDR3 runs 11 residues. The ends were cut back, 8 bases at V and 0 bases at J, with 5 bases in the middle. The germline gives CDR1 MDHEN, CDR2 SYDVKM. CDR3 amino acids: CASGSSYEQYV. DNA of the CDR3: TGTGCCAGCGGTAGCTCCTACGAGCAGTACGTC.

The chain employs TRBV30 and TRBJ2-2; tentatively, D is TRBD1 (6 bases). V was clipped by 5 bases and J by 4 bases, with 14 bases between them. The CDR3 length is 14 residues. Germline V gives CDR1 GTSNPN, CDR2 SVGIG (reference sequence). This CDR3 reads CAWSGGSVTGELFF. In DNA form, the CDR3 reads TGTGCCTGGTCTGGGGGCTCGGTCACCGGGGAGCTGTTTTTT.

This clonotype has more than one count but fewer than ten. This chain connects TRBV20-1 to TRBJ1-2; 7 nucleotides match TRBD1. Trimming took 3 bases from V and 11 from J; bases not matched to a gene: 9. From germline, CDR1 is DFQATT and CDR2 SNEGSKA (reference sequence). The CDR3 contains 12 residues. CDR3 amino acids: CSASAGPRGYTF. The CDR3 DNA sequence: TGCAGTGCTAGTGCCGGGCCCAGGGGGTACACCTTC.

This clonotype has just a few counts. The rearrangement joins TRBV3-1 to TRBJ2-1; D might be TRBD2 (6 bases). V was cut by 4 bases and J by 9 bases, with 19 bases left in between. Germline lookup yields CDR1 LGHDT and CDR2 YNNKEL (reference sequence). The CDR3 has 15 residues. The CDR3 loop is CASSPGLLHLPEQFF. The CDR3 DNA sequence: TGTGCCAGCAGCCCCGGACTACTCCACCTTCCTGAGCAGTTCTTC.